The present TCR beta chain was sequenced within a study of molecular identifiers for immune sequencing clone quantification. When naive CD8 T cells were sorted, they were gated as CD8+CD4-CCR7+CD45RA+. Generation of bulk TCR libraries relied on previously described methods and listed TCR primers. TCRdb redid the calling of the PCR reads with MiXCR, one entry per CDR3 protein. The sample holds around 300,000 distinct CDR3 sequences, roughly 23% seen once. On this clonotype itself: A much larger clonotype is one base distant, so this may be a read error.

The source is a human donor in good health. Some libraries in this study had Jurkat cell RNA spiked in. The sample consisted of naive CD8+ T cells from blood, with Jurkat cell RNA spiked in. Documented subset: FACS-sorted CD8+CD4-CCR7+CD45RA+ naive T cells.

The CDR3 region has the DNA TGCGCCAGCAGGCCCAGGGGATCGAACACCGGGGGGCTGTTTTTT. As protein: CASRPRGSNTGGLFF. V and J are TRBV23-1 and TRBJ2-2, with D perhaps TRBD1 or TRBD2 (6 bases each). TRBV23-1 belongs to the ORF category, with a function that is uncertain. The CDR3 runs to 15 residues.